These T cell receptor beta chains were read from a single sample in a study of preoperative IRX-2 immunotherapy in early breast cancer. Data came from immunoSEQ multiplex PCR; TCRdb stores just in-frame clones and leaves some out. Of some 19,000 clones listed, around 81% are singletons. This material consisted of lymph node tissue, taken after IRX-2 immunotherapy. These receptors were collected from a human donor with breast cancer. CDR3s leave out the opening cysteine and the closing phenylalanine or tryptophan.

j_call v_call cdr3_aa
TRBJ1-1 TRBV6-8 AITRTGVNTEAF
TRBJ1-1 TRBV28 ASSRPPGTAPEAF
TRBJ2-2 TRBV12-5 ASASGGVNGELF
TRBJ2-5 TRBV7-7 ASSPGDRGRETQY
TRBJ1-3 TRBV7-7 ASSLGSGRGNTIY
TRBJ1-5 TRBV6-7 ASSSDGGMINQPQH
TRBJ1-1 TRBV19 ATKVGDINTEAF
TRBJ2-7 TRBV29-1 SATREGVEQY
TRBJ2-7 TRBV5-1 ASSLGQGAHEQY
TRBJ2-3 TRBV19 ASSPSGRDTQY
TRBJ1-6 TRBV25-1 ASTGLYNSPLH
TRBJ2-3 TRBV29-1 SGRRGPGTDTQY
TRBJ2-5 TRBV19 ASSTHRERETQY
TRBJ2-7 TRBV7-7 ASSPNGAKGYEQY
TRBJ2-7 TRBV29-1 SVEGRSYEQY
TRBJ2-4 TRBV23-1 ASSNRGQQNIQY
TRBJ2-1 TRBV19 ASRRLAGDNEQF
TRBJ2-7 TRBV29-1 SVDLAGSEQY
TRBJ1-2 TRBV25-1 ASMERGAFWGYT
TRBJ1-1 TRBV15 ATSRVLAGRNTEAF
TRBJ2-3 TRBV5-1 ASSFGLATGRTDTQY
TRBJ1-2 TRBV19 ASSIGGQALIYGYT
TRBJ2-7 TRBV7-5 ASSLAAFRASSYEQY
TRBJ1-4 TRBV19 ATRRGVGTNEKLF
TRBJ2-1 TRBV19 ASEYFPSGRRNEQF
TRBJ2-7 TRBV6-8 ASSYSTGTSEHYEQY
TRBJ2-1 TRBV6-8 ASTLDRNNEQF
TRBJ1-1 TRBV11-3 ASSLVGSYGSGNTEAF
TRBJ1-1 TRBV11-3 ASSLSPGYTEAF
TRBJ2-2 TRBV14 ASSPMTGGPSTGELF
TRBJ1-3 TRBV6-8 ASSEAGQGGKNTIY
TRBJ2-7 TRBV18 ASSPRDSYEQY
TRBJ1-1 TRBV19 ASAPPTGANTEAF
TRBJ1-4 TRBV5-1 ASSQGSGTAGEKLF
TRBJ2-1 TRBV5-1 ASSLEQRGGNEQF
TRBJ1-5 TRBV30 AWTTPGGYQPQH
TRBJ2-7 TRBV5-1 ASSLSGSNYEQY
TRBJ2-5 TRBV6-8 ASSRSGVMETQY